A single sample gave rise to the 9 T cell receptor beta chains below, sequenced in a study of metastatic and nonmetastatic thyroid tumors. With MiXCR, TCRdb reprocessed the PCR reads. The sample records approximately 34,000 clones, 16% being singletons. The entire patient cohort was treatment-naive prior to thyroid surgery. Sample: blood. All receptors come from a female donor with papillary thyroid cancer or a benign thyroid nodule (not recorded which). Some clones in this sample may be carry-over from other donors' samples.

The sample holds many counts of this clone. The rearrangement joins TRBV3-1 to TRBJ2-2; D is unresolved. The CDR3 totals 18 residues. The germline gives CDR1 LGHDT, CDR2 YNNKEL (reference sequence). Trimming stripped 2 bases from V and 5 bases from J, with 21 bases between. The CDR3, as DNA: TGTGCCAGCAGCCAACTAAGGACGGTGTCCCGTGGGACCGGGGAGCTGTTTTTT. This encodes CASSQLRTVSRGTGELFF.

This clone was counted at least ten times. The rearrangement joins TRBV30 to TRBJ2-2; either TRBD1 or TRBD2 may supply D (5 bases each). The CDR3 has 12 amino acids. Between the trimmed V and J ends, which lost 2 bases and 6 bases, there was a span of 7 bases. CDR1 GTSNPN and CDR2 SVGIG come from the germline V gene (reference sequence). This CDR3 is CAWSMGAGELFF. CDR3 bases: TGTGCCTGGAGTATGGGGGCCGGGGAGCTGTTTTTT.

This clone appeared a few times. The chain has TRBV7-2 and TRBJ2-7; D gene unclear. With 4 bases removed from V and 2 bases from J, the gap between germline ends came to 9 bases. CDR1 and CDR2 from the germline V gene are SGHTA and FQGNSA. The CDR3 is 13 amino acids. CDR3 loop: CASSYDHTYEQYF. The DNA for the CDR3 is TGTGCCAGCAGCTACGACCACACCTACGAGCAGTACTTC. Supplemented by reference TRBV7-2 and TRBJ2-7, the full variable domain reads GAGVSQSPSNKVTEKGKDVELRCDPISGHTALYWYRQSLGQGLEFLIYFQGNSAPDKSGLPSDRFSAERTGGSVSTLTIQRTQQEDSAVYLCASSYDHTYEQYFGPGTRLTVT.

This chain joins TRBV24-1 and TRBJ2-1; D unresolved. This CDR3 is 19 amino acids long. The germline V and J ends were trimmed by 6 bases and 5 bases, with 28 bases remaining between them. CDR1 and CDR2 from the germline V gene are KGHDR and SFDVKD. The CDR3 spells CATSSSSPGGSWNDNEQFF. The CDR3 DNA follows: TGTGCCACCAGTTCCTCCTCCCCGGGTGGGTCCTGGAATGACAATGAGCAGTTCTTC.

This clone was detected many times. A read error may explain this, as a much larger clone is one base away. The CDR3: CTSSSWTSGSTDTQYF. CDR3 DNA sequence: TGCACCAGCAGCTCGTGGACTAGCGGGAGCACAGATACGCAGTATTTT. V usage is TRBV5-1 and J usage is TRBJ2-3; 11 positions match TRBD2. Germline V lookup: CDR1 SGHRS, CDR2 YFSETQ. The CDR3 has 16 amino acids.

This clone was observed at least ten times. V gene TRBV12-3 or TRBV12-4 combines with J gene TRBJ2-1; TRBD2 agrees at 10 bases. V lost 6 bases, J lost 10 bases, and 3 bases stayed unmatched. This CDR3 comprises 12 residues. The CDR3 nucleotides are TGTGCCAGCAGACGAGCGGGAGGGGAGCAGTTCTTC. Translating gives CASRRAGGEQFF.

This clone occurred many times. This CDR3 reads CSAKGREETQYF. CDR3 bases: TGCAGCGCCAAGGGCAGGGAAGAGACCCAGTACTTC. The chain has TRBV29-1 and TRBJ2-5; a possible D gene is TRBD1 (5 bases). This CDR3 contains 12 residues. Germline V CDR1 and CDR2: SQVTM, ANQGSEA. Trimming pared 7 bases from V and 3 bases from J, leaving 12 bases between.

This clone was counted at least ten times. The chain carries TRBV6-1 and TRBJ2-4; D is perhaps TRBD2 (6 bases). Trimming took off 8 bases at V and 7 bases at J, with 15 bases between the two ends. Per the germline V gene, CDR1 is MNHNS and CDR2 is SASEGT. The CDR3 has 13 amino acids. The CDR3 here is CASSIGSFNIQYF. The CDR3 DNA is TGTGCCAGCTCCATCGGGAGTTTCAACATTCAGTACTTC.

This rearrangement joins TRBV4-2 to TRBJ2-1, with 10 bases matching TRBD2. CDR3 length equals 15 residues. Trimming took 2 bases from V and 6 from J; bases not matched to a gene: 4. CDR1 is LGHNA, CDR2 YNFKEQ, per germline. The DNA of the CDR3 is TGTGCCAGCAGCCAATCGACTAGCGGGCTCAATGAGCAGTTCTTC. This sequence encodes CASSQSTSGLNEQFF.